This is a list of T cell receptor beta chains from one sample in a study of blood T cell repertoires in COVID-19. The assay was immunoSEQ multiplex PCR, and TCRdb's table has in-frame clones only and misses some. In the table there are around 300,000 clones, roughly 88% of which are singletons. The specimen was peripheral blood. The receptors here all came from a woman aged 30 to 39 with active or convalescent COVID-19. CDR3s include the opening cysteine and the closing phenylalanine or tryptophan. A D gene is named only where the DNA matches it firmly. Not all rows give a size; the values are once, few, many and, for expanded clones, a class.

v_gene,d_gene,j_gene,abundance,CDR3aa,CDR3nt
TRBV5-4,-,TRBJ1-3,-,CASSYGQPGNTIYF,TGTGCCAGCAGCTACGGACAGCCTGGAAACACCATATATTTT
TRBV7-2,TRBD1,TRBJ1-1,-,CASSLDRVSTEAFF,TGTGCCAGCAGCCTCGACAGGGTGAGCACTGAAGCTTTCTTT
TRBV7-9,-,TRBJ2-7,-,CASSLARVLGYEQYF,TGTGCCAGCAGCTTAGCGCGGGTCCTGGGGTACGAGCAGTACTTC
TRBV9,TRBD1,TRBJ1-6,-,CASQQGSVDSPLHF,TGTGCCAGCCAACAGGGGAGTGTTGATTCACCCCTCCACTTT
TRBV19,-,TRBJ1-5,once,CASSIDGAGNQPQHF,TGTGCCAGTAGTATAGATGGGGCAGGCAATCAGCCCCAGCATTTT
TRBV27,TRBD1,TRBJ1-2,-,CASSLSNLGQGIGYTF,TGTGCCAGCAGTTTATCCAACCTAGGACAGGGTATCGGCTACACCTTC
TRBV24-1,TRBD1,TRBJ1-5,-,CATSDPGTELSQPQHF,TGTGCCACCAGTGACCCAGGGACAGAGCTGAGTCAGCCCCAGCATTTT
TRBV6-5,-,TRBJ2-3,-,CASSYRPTGTDTQYF,TGTGCCAGCAGTTACCGTCCTACGGGCACAGATACGCAGTATTTT
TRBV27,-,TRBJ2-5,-,CASSFVPVRGETQYF,TGTGCCAGCAGTTTCGTCCCTGTAAGGGGGGAGACCCAGTACTTC
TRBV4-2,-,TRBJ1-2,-,CASSQLTPLYGYTF,TGTGCCAGCAGCCAGCTTACTCCCCTCTATGGCTACACCTTC
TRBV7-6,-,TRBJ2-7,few,CASSLELAYEQYF,TGTGCCAGCAGCTTAGAACTAGCCTACGAGCAGTACTTC
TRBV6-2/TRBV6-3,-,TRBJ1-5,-,CASSYSDRPYQPQHF,TGTGCCAGCAGTTACTCTGACAGGCCGTATCAGCCCCAGCATTTT
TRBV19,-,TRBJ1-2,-,CASSMNPGRGYGYTF,TGTGCCAGTAGTATGAATCCAGGGCGAGGATATGGCTACACCTTC
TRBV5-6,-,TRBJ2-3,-,CASSLWGPGADTQYF,TGTGCCAGCAGCTTGTGGGGGCCAGGGGCAGATACGCAGTATTTT
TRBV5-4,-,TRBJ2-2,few,CASSLAEVANTGELFF,TGTGCCAGCAGCTTGGCAGAAGTCGCGAACACCGGGGAGCTGTTTTTT
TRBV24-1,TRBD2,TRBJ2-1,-,CATSDLRGGHEQFF,TGTGCCACCAGTGATTTACGGGGGGGTCATGAGCAGTTCTTC
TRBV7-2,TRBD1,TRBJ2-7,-,CASSLVGTAFDEQYF,TGTGCCAGCAGCTTAGTTGGGACAGCCTTTGACGAGCAGTACTTC
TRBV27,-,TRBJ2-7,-,CAILMRQGPYEQYF,TGTGCCATCCTGATGAGGCAGGGGCCATACGAGCAGTACTTC
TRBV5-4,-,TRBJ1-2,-,CASSLAGVGGYTF,TGTGCCAGCAGCTTGGCAGGGGTCGGGGGCTACACCTTC
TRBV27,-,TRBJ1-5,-,CASSTFGESPQHF,TGTGCCAGCAGTACCTTTGGGGAGAGCCCCCAGCATTTT
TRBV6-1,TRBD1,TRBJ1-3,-,CASSEARGLRGNTIYF,TGTGCCAGCAGTGAAGCTAGGGGGCTAAGGGGAAACACCATATATTTT
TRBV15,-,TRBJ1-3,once,CATTPGTLAGNTIYF,TGTGCCACCACCCCTGGGACTTTGGCTGGAAACACCATATATTTT
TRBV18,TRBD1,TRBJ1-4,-,CASSAGGPNEKLFF,TGTGCCAGCTCAGCAGGGGGGCCTAATGAAAAACTGTTTTTT
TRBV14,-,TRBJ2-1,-,CASSQETQRWNEQFF,TGTGCCAGCAGCCAAGAAACCCAGCGATGGAATGAGCAGTTCTTC
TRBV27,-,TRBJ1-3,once,CASSLSGGHTIYF,TGTGCCAGCAGTTTATCCGGGGGGCACACCATATATTTT
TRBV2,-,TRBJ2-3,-,CASSLQTGLDTQYF,TGTGCCAGCAGCCTACAAACAGGGCTAGATACGCAGTATTTT
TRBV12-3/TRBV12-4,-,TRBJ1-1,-,CASSLGARTEAFF,TGTGCCAGCAGTTTAGGGGCTCGCACTGAAGCTTTCTTT
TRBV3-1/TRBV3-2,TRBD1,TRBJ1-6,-,CASSQGWDRAPLHF,TGTGCCAGCAGCCAAGGGTGGGACAGGGCACCCCTCCACTTT
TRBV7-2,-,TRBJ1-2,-,CASSLALGTGGYGYTF,TGTGCCAGCAGCTTAGCGTTGGGTACGGGAGGGTATGGCTACACCTTC
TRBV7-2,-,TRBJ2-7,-,CASSPLGAGESYEQYF,TGTGCCAGCAGCCCCCTCGGGGCAGGGGAGTCCTACGAGCAGTACTTC
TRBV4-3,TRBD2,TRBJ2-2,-,CASSQEKGHRLAGVAGELFF,TGCGCCAGCAGCCAAGAAAAGGGACACCGACTAGCGGGGGTCGCCGGGGAGCTGTTTTTT
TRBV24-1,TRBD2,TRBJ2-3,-,CATSVTRSGGSGDTQYF,TGTGCCACCAGTGTAACCCGTAGCGGGGGGAGTGGAGATACGCAGTATTTT
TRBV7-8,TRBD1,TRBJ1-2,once,CASSQDRVELNYGYTF,TGTGCCAGCAGCCAGGACAGGGTGGAACTAAACTATGGCTACACCTTC
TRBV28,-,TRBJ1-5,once,CASSVGRAEYSNQPQHF,TGTGCCAGCTCGGTCGGGAGGGCAGAGTATAGCAATCAGCCCCAGCATTTT
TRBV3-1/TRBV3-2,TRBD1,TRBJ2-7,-,CASSQDRGLYEQYF,TGTGCCAGCAGCCAGGACAGGGGGCTTTACGAGCAGTACTTC
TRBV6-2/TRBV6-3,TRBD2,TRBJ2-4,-,CASSPHRRLAGHKNIQYF,TGTGCCAGCAGTCCCCACCGCCGACTAGCGGGGCATAAAAACATTCAGTACTTC